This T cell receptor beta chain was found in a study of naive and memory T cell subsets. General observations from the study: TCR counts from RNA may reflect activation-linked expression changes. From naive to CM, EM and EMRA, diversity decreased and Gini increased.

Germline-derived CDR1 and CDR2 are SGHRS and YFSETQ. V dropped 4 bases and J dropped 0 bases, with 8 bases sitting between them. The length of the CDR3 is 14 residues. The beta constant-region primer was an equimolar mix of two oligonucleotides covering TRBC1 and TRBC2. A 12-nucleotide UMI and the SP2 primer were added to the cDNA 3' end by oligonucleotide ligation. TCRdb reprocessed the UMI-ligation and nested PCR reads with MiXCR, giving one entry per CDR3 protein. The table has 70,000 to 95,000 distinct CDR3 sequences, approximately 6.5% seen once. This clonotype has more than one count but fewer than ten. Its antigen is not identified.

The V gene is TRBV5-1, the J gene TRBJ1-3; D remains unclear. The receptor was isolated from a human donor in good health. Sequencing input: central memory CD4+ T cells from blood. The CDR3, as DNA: TGCGCCAGCAGCGTACAACCCTCTGGAAACACCATATATTTT. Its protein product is CASSVQPSGNTIYF.